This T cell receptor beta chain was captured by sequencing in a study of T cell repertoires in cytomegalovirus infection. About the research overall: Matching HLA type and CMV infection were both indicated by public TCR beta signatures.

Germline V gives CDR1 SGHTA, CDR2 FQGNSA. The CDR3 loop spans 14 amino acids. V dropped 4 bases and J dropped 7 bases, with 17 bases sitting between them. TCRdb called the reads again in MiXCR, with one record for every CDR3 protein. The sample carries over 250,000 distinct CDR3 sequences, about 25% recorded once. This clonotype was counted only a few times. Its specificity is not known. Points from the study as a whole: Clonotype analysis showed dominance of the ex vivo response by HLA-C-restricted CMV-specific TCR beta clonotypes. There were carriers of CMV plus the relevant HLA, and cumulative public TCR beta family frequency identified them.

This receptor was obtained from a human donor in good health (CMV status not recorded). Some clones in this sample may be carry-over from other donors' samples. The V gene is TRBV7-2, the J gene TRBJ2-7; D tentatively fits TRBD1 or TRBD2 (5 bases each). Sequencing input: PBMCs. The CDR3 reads CASSSGTGRREQYF. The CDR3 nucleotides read TGTGCCAGCAGCTCTGGGACGGGCCGTCGAGAGCAGTACTTC.